Below are 24 T cell receptor beta chains sequenced from a single sample in a study of siplizumab effects on memory and regulatory T cells (dated by TCRdb to between 2018 and 2021). The receptor library was made with the immunoSEQ multiplex PCR assay. TCRdb retrieved this table from immuneACCESS and kept in-frame rearrangements only. Not all clones are present; in checked studies, unresolved V genes account for under half, and no reason is known for the remainder. In all, the sample holds some 100,000 clones, and more than 85% of those were seen once. The top ten clones comprise roughly 2.7% of the sample. The sequenced sample consisted of CD4+ T cells sorted from blood. These receptors were collected from a human donor in good health. Some clones in this sample may be carry-over from other donors' samples.

This clone was found once. The chain carries TRBV28 and TRBJ1-2; 7 bases agree with TRBD1. There are 13 residues in the CDR3. CDR1 and CDR2 from the germline V gene are MDHEN and SYDVKM. Germline trimming cut 3 bases from V and 4 bases from J; bases unmatched to any gene: 2. The DNA of the CDR3 is TGTGCCAGCAGTTTGGGACAGCTCTATGGCTACACCTTC. Protein product: CASSLGQLYGYTF.

The chain employs TRBV5-5 and TRBJ2-5, with TRBD1 identical over 9 bases. Germline V lookup: CDR1 SGHKS, CDR2 YYEKEE (reference sequence). CDR3 length equals 14 residues. V gave up 0 bases and J gave up 7 bases; unmatched junction bases: 4. The CDR3 coding sequence is TGTGCCAGCAGCTTGGACAGGGGGCGTCGGACCCAGTACTTC. Translating it yields CASSLDRGRRTQYF.

V usage is TRBV28 and J usage is TRBJ1-1; TRBD1 might be the D (5 bases). V was clipped by 3 bases and J by 3 bases, with 11 bases between them. This CDR3 is 14 amino acids long. CDR1 MDHEN and CDR2 SYDVKM come from the germline V gene. CDR3 sequence reads: CASSFMWGDTEAFF. The CDR3, as DNA: TGTGCCAGCAGTTTTATGTGGGGGGACACTGAAGCTTTCTTT.

The table lists this clone with a count of one. The rearrangement links TRBV12-5 to TRBJ2-7, with TRBD1 as a possible D gene (5 bases). Per the germline V gene, CDR1 is LGHNT and CDR2 is FRNRAP. Trimming took 5 bases from V and 3 from J, leaving 14 bases between them. The CDR3 loop spans 14 amino acids. The CDR3 protein is CASGPVAGIYEQYF. As DNA, the CDR3 is TGTGCTAGTGGTCCCGTAGCAGGGATCTACGAGCAGTACTTC.

The rearrangement joins TRBV7-9 to TRBJ2-2; D unclear. CDR3 size: 14 residues. CDR1 is SEHNR, CDR2 FQNEAQ, per germline (reference sequence). Trimming removed 5 bases from V and 7 bases from J, with 14 bases in between. The CDR3 DNA reads as TGTGCCAGCAGCCGGAACTCCGAGGTCGGGGAGCTGTTTTTT. It codes for CASSRNSEVGELFF.

The chain carries TRBV6-5 and TRBJ2-1, with no clear D. The CDR3 sequence is 13 residues long. Trimming removed 5 bases at V and 9 bases at J, with 14 bases between. Germline values: CDR1 MNHEY, CDR2 SVGAGI. CDR3 coding DNA: TGTGCCAGCAGTCTCACCCCATTAACTGAGCAGTTCTTC. Protein: CASSLTPLTEQFF.

This clone has just a few counts. The V gene is TRBV5-6, the J gene TRBJ2-2; 8 bases line up with TRBD2. V lost 4 bases, J lost 5 bases, and 13 bases stayed unmatched. The CDR3 is 17 amino acids. Per germline, CDR1 SGHDT and CDR2 YYEEEE. The DNA for the CDR3 is TGTGCCAGCAGCATGCAGACTAGCGCTATAACTACCGGGGAGCTGTTTTTT. Its protein product is CASSMQTSAITTGELFF.

This chain uses TRBV2 with TRBJ2-1, with D unclear. Trimming left V 6 bases short and J 0 bases short, with 9 bases between. Germline V gene data show CDR1 as SNHLY and CDR2 as FYNNEI. The CDR3 runs 14 residues. The CDR3 here is CASRDTSSYNEQFF. In DNA, the CDR3 is TGTGCCAGCAGAGACACGAGCTCCTACAATGAGCAGTTCTTC.

The J gene is TRBJ1-2, the V gene TRBV29-1; weak D call: TRBD1 (5 bases). The germline V gene encodes CDR1 SQVTM and CDR2 ANQGSEA. Trimming took off 3 bases at V and 5 bases at J, with 10 bases between the two ends. CDR3 length equals 12 residues. Written as DNA, the CDR3 is TGCAGCGTTGATGAGGGGTCGTATGGCTACACCTTC. Translating it yields CSVDEGSYGYTF.

This chain links TRBV5-1 with TRBJ2-5, with D perhaps given as TRBD1 or TRBD2 (5 bases each). V was pared by 3 bases and J by 2 bases, with 11 bases between. Germline CDR1 reads SGHRS; CDR2 reads YFSETQ. The CDR3 totals 14 residues. CDR3 in DNA: TGCGCCAGCAGCTCGGGACGGACTCAAGAGACCCAGTACTTC. Protein sequence: CASSSGRTQETQYF.

V and J are TRBV5-1 and TRBJ1-5; 8 bases are a match to TRBD1. The CDR3 extends over 15 amino acids. Germline trimming cut 1 base from V and 6 bases from J; bases unmatched to any gene: 6. In germline, CDR1 is SGHRS, CDR2 YFSETQ. CDR3 amino acids: CASSLQGARGQPQHF. The CDR3 DNA follows: TGCGCCAGCAGCTTGCAGGGGGCGCGTGGTCAGCCCCAGCATTTT.

V usage is TRBV2 and J usage is TRBJ1-2; 9 nucleotides agree with TRBD1. The germline gives CDR1 SNHLY, CDR2 FYNNEI. V was pared by 6 bases and J by 8 bases, with 7 bases of the junction left unmatched. CDR3 length: 13 residues. The CDR3 DNA is TGTGCCAGCAGGGGGGACAGGGTGGAGGGCTACACCTTC. Translating gives CASRGDRVEGYTF.

This clone was counted between two and nine times. V usage is TRBV2 and J usage is TRBJ2-7; TRBD1 matches at 8 bases. CDR1 and CDR2 (germline): SNHLY, FYNNEI. The CDR3 length is 13 residues. Germline trimming cut 8 bases from V and 4 bases from J; bases unmatched to any gene: 7. CDR3 in DNA: TGTGCCAGCGGCGGACAGGGTGTTTACGAGCAGTACTTC. This sequence encodes CASGGQGVYEQYF.

The chain joins TRBV2 to TRBJ2-3, with TRBD1 matching 8 bases. The CDR3 spans 16 residues. With 6 bases clipped from V and 3 bases from J, the junction kept 11 bases outside the gene matches. From germline, CDR1 is SNHLY and CDR2 FYNNEI. This CDR3 is CASSRQGREGTDTQYF. The DNA for the CDR3 is TGTGCCAGCAGCAGACAGGGGAGAGAGGGAACAGATACGCAGTATTTT.

The gene calls are TRBV6-6 and TRBJ2-3; D not certain. Deletions cut 5 bases from V and 0 bases from J, with 12 bases between. The CDR3 runs 15 residues. The V gene's germline CDR1 is MNHNY and CDR2 SVGAGI (reference sequence). DNA of the CDR3: TGTGCCAGCAGTCCTCGGACGGCCAGCACAGATACGCAGTATTTT. This gives the protein CASSPRTASTDTQYF.

This rearrangement joins TRBV5-1 to TRBJ2-7, with a tentative D call TRBD1 (5 bases). The CDR3 covers 15 residues. V was shortened by 0 bases and J by 2 bases, with 12 bases between the two germline ends. In germline, CDR1 is SGHRS, CDR2 YFSETQ. In DNA form, the CDR3 reads TGCGCCAGCAGCTTGGGGGCAGGGCAACCCTACGAGCAGTACTTC. Its protein product is CASSLGAGQPYEQYF. The whole variable domain, remainder taken from reference TRBV5-1 and TRBJ2-7, is KAGVTQTPRYLIKTRGQQVTLSCSPISGHRSVSWYQQTPGQGLQFLFEYFSETQRNKGNFPGRFSGRQFSNSRSEMNVSTLELGDSALYLCASSLGAGQPYEQYFGPGTRLTVT.

CDR3: CASSGDYYEQYF. The CDR3 DNA reads as TGTGCCAGCAGCGGGGACTACTACGAGCAGTACTTC. The chain has TRBV2 and TRBJ2-7; 7 bases map to TRBD2. Germline V gene sequence: CDR1 SNHLY, CDR2 FYNNEI. The CDR3 is 12 amino acids. Losses at the gene ends were 6 bases for V and 3 bases for J; bases not matched to a gene: 2.

The chain has TRBV7-3 and TRBJ2-5; 8 bases align to TRBD2. The CDR3 consists of 13 residues. Unmatched junction bases numbered 5, after V lost 6 bases and J lost 5 bases. CDR1 is SGHTA and CDR2 is FQGTGA in the germline V gene. CDR3 in DNA: TGTGCCAGCAGTAGCGGGGCTCTGGAGACCCAGTACTTC. This sequence encodes CASSSGALETQYF.

The chain has TRBV27 and TRBJ1-1; 12 bases map to TRBD1. Germline CDR1 is MNHEY and CDR2 is SMNVEV (reference sequence). The CDR3 covers 19 residues. V lost 1 base, J lost 2 bases, and 11 bases stayed unmatched. The CDR3 here is CASSLLGTGGRLVNTEAFF. The CDR3 coding sequence is TGTGCCAGCAGTTTATTAGGGACAGGGGGCAGGTTGGTTAACACTGAAGCTTTCTTT.

The rearrangement links TRBV5-1 to TRBJ2-7; TRBD1 matches 7 bases. The germline gives CDR1 SGHRS, CDR2 YFSETQ. This CDR3 has 15 amino acids. The V segment lost 7 bases and the J segment 0 bases; nucleotides outside the gene matches: 10. The DNA of the CDR3 is TGCGCCAGCGCCCAGGGGGACCACTTCTCCTACGAGCAGTACTTC. Its protein product is CASAQGDHFSYEQYF.

The chain joins TRBV7-9 to TRBJ2-2; possible D gene TRBD2, 5 bases. Trimming removed 1 base from V and 2 bases from J, with 17 bases in between. The CDR3 covers 18 residues. Germline V lookup: CDR1 SEHNR, CDR2 FQNEAQ (reference sequence). The CDR3 reads CASSLVVILGENTGELFF. The CDR3 nucleotides are TGTGCCAGCAGCTTAGTAGTGATTCTCGGGGAAAACACCGGGGAGCTGTTTTTT.

The chain couples TRBV5-4 to TRBJ2-5, with 8 bases that match TRBD1. The CDR3 extends over 15 amino acids. V lost 4 bases and J lost 3; bases outside the gene matches: 8. Germline V gives CDR1 SGHNT, CDR2 YYREEE (reference sequence). CDR3 sequence: CASSGGQGGEETQYF. CDR3 nucleotide sequence: TGTGCCAGCAGCGGCGGACAGGGTGGCGAAGAGACCCAGTACTTC.

The chain joins TRBV5-1 to TRBJ2-1; TRBD1 matches 9 bases. Per germline, CDR1 SGHRS and CDR2 YFSETQ. V lost 0 bases and J lost 4; bases outside the gene matches: 2. This CDR3 region has 15 residues. This chain's CDR3 is CASSLEGQGYNEQFF. Written as DNA, the CDR3 is TGCGCCAGCAGCTTGGAAGGACAGGGGTACAATGAGCAGTTCTTC.

The chain links TRBV7-2 to TRBJ1-5; D may be TRBD1 (6 bases). The V gene lost 3 bases and the J gene lost 5 bases, with 14 bases spanning the gap. CDR3 length: 15 residues. Germline V gene sequence: CDR1 SGHTA, CDR2 FQGNSA. The CDR3 nucleotides are TGTGCCAGCAGCTTTGTTGGTAGGGGGGATCAGCCCCAGCATTTT. It specifies CASSFVGRGDQPQHF.